This T cell receptor beta chain was captured by sequencing in a study of CD8+ T cells in alopecia areata. The overall study: Each day, treated patients took oral tofacitinib twice, at 5 to 10 mg per dose.

This clone was detected once. What it binds is not known. Study-wide points: There were also resident alphabeta T cells of normal skin sequenced in scalp samples. Higher clonality than in normal scalp was seen in lesional scalp, especially alopecia totalis/universalis. Patients shared TCRs less clearly than mice did, possibly for HLA-related reasons.

Once RNA had been extracted, it was reverse transcribed into cDNA to act as the sequencing template. Assay used: immunoSEQ multiplex PCR; TCRdb lists only in-frame clones, some missing. The repertoire holds around 8,000 clones, around 69% seen once, with around 15% in the top ten. Lesional scalp tissue (obtained by punch biopsy) and peripheral blood were collected from alopecia areata patients. This receptor was identified in a human donor with alopecia areata. This specimen was skin, taken at week 0.

Written as DNA, the CDR3 is TGTGCCATCAGTGGAGGGGGAGCGGGGGGCCGCAATGAGCAGTTCTTC. Protein sequence: CAISGGGAGGRNEQFF. The genes are TRBV10-3 and TRBJ2-1; TRBD2 matches at 9 bases. V was pared by 4 bases and J by 6 bases, with 10 bases of the junction left unmatched. The CDR3 runs 16 residues. Germline CDR1 ENHRY, CDR2 SYGVKD.